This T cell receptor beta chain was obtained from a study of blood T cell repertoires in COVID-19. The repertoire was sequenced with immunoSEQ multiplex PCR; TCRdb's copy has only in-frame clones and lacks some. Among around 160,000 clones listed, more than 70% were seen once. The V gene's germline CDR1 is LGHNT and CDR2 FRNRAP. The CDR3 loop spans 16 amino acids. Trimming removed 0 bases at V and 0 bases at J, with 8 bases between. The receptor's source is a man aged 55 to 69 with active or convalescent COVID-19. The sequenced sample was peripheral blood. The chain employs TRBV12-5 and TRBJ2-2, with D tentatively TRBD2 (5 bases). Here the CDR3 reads CASGLVGLTNTGELFF. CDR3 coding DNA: TGTGCTAGTGGTTTGGTAGGACTGACGAACACCGGGGAGCTGTTTTTT.